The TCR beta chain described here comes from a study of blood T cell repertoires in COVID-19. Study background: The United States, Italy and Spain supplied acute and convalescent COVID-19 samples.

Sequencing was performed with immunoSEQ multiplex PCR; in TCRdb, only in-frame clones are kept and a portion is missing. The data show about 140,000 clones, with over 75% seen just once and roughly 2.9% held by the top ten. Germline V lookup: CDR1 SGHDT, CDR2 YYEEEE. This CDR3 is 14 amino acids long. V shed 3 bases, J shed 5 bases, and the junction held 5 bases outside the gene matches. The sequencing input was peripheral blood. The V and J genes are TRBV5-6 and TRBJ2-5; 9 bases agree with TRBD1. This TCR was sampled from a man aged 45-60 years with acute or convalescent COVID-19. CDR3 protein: CASSSGTGRETQYF. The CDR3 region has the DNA TGTGCCAGCAGCTCGGGGACAGGGCGGGAGACCCAGTACTTC.